Listed below are T cell receptor beta chains from one sample, sequenced in a study of blood T cell repertoires in COVID-19. The protocol was immunoSEQ multiplex PCR, while the TCRdb copy is restricted to in-frame clones and leaves out a portion. This table holds under 350,000 clones, around 89% found once. Sequencing was performed on peripheral blood. The origin of the receptors is a man between 35 and 55 years old with acute or convalescent COVID-19. The conserved cysteine and the conserved F or W are not part of the CDR3 here. Each record gives: CDR3 length, J gene, V gene, CDR3 protein.

11	TRBJ1-6	TRBV5-1	ASSLGGDSPLH
15	TRBJ2-7	TRBV6-1	ASSEGTGAQSPYEQY
14	TRBJ2-7	TRBV5-1	ASSPRLAGDSYEQY
10	TRBJ1-2	TRBV6-5	ASRRPGYGYT
14	TRBJ1-5	TRBV7-2	ASSPQGIRSNQPQH
17	TRBJ2-7	TRBV27	ASSIQNPGQGITSYEQY
12	TRBJ2-3	TRBV10-3	AISESARADTQY
13	TRBJ1-1	TRBV18	ASSISGGAATEAF
12	TRBJ2-7	TRBV30	AWSVGRGPYEQY
11	TRBJ1-2	TRBV10-3	AITATGQGGYT
11	TRBJ2-1	TRBV11-2	ASSLDTYNEQF
14	TRBJ2-2	TRBV5-1	ASSSRRTGRDGELF
14	TRBJ1-5	TRBV28	ASSPRDRGRDQPQH
13	TRBJ1-1	TRBV6-1	ASSEEVQGVTEAF
15	TRBJ2-1	TRBV5-4	ASSPLGIAGGYNEQF
12	TRBJ2-1	TRBV5-1	ASYRDRANNEQF
12	TRBJ1-5	TRBV11-2	ASSSQGSGQPQH
13	TRBJ2-1	TRBV9	ASSVARQGYNEQF
18	TRBJ2-1	TRBV5-1	ASSWGTGAFTLPSYNEQF
11	TRBJ2-5	TRBV15	ATAGGPWETQY
11	TRBJ2-1	TRBV24-1	ATSDLLGGGLF
13	TRBJ1-2	TRBV14	ASSQEIRGAWGYT
12	TRBJ1-1	TRBV7-2	ASSPFQVNTEAF
15	TRBJ1-6	TRBV2	ASSEWDRSSYNSPLH
11	TRBJ2-7	TRBV11-2	ASSPGLRYEQY
14	TRBJ2-4	TRBV18	ASSPRGGLAKNIQY